Listed below are T cell receptor beta chains from one sample, sequenced in a study of blood T cell repertoires in COVID-19. The table came from immunoSEQ multiplex PCR; TCRdb's copy has only in-frame clones and leaves some out. The sample has 320,000 or so clones, 85% seen once. Material for sequencing was PBMCs or T cells enriched from blood (not recorded which). Receptor source: a woman in her thirties who had been exposed to COVID-19. Each CDR3 is given with its conserved first and last residue. A D gene is named only where the DNA matches it firmly.

D gene,V gene,CDR3 length,J gene,CDR3 DNA,CDR3 protein
NA,TRBV7-9,15,TRBJ2-7,TGTGCCAGCAGCTTAGCAGGGGGTCTTGCCTACGAGCAGTACTTC,CASSLAGGLAYEQYF
NA,TRBV19,14,TRBJ1-1,TGTGCCAGTAGTATCGGGAGGGAATCTAAGAAAGCTTTCTTT,CASSIGRESKKAFF
NA,TRBV5-6,16,TRBJ2-7,TGTGCCAGCAGCTCAATAGCGGTCCAAACCCACCTCGAGCAGTACTTC,CASSSIAVQTHLEQYF
TRBD2,TRBV27,18,TRBJ2-3,TGTGCCAGCAGTACCGAGCGGGGGGGCTGGCTTCCCACAGATACGCAGTATTTT,CASSTERGGWLPTDTQYF
NA,TRBV5-4,12,TRBJ2-7,TGTGCCAGCAGCAAATTCTCGTACGAGCAGTACTTC,CASSKFSYEQYF
TRBD1,TRBV6-1,16,TRBJ2-3,TGTGCCAGCAGTGAATGGACAGGGGATATGACAGATACGCAGTATTTT,CASSEWTGDMTDTQYF
TRBD2,TRBV7-3,15,TRBJ2-3,TGTGCCAGCAGCTTAATGGGACTAGAGACAGATACGCAGTATTTT,CASSLMGLETDTQYF
TRBD1,TRBV5-1,15,TRBJ2-7,TGCGCCAGCAGCCTCCGGACAGGAATCACCTACGAGCAGTACTTC,CASSLRTGITYEQYF
TRBD1,TRBV25-1,15,TRBJ1-6,TGTGCCAGCAGTGAATCTACAGGGGGGAATTCACCCCTCCACTTT,CASSESTGGNSPLHF
TRBD1,TRBV27,14,TRBJ1-1,TGTGCCAGCAGTCCACAGGGGGCTGGAACTGAAGCTTTCTTT,CASSPQGAGTEAFF